The 17 T cell receptor beta chains below come from one sample, sequenced in a study of shared clonotypes between healthy human individuals. This table comes from immunoSEQ multiplex PCR, and its TCRdb copy is limited to in-frame clones, with some not included. The sample carries about 500,000 clones, approximately 71% recorded once. Material for sequencing was PBMCs. The receptors were gathered from a woman aged 40-49 years in good health. Some clones in this sample may be carry-over from other donors' samples.

V is TRBV28 and J is TRBJ1-3; maybe TRBD1 (6 bases). CDR3 length: 13 amino acids. Germline assignment: CDR1 MDHEN and CDR2 SYDVKM. Trimming stripped 5 bases from V and 5 bases from J, with 10 bases between. The CDR3 region has the DNA TGTGCCAGCAGTGACAGGAGAAGAAACACCATATATTTT. This gives the protein CASSDRRRNTIYF.

The rearrangement joins TRBV6-1 to TRBJ1-1; D not certain. Germline V gene sequence: CDR1 MNHNS, CDR2 SASEGT. The CDR3 loop spans 13 amino acids. The V and J ends lost 5 bases and 7 bases respectively, with 14 bases between them. CDR3 region: CASSYLGPNEAFF. CDR3 DNA: TGTGCCAGCAGTTATCTCGGGCCAAATGAAGCTTTCTTT.

In regard to this clone: This likely reflects a read error, since a far larger clone is one base away. Other DNA sequences in this sample translate to the same CDR3. In DNA form, the CDR3 reads TGCGCCAGCAGCCAAGATAGGGGACTAGGCGCGGATACGCAGTATTTT. This encodes CASSQDRGLGADTQYF. V is TRBV4-3 and J is TRBJ2-3; 8 bases are a match to TRBD2. The germline gives CDR1 LGHNA, CDR2 YSLEER. The V and J ends lost 0 bases and 6 bases, in that order; junction bases with no gene match: 8. This CDR3 region has 16 residues.

This clone was detected only a few times. The CDR3 DNA reads TGTGCCAGTAGTATCCGGACTAACAATCAGCCCCAGCATTTT. It encodes CASSIRTNNQPQHF. The rearrangement uses TRBV19 and TRBJ1-5; D uncertain. CDR3 length: 14 amino acids. Per the germline V gene, CDR1 is LNHDA and CDR2 is SQIVND (reference sequence). V was shortened by 3 bases and J by 3 bases, with 9 bases between the two germline ends.

This clone has at least ten counts. Other DNA sequences in the same sample also yield this CDR3. V gene TRBV7-3 combines with J gene TRBJ2-1, with D maybe TRBD2 (6 bases). The V and J ends lost 0 bases and 3 bases respectively, with 6 bases between them. The V gene's germline CDR1 is SGHTA and CDR2 FQGTGA. The CDR3 contains 14 residues. The CDR3 region has the DNA TGTGCCAGCAGCTTAACCGGGGGCTACAATGAGCAGTTCTTC. Its translation: CASSLTGGYNEQFF.

V is TRBV7-9 and J is TRBJ2-7; 11 positions match TRBD2. V was clipped by 6 bases and J by 4 bases; unmatched bases: 8. This CDR3 is 15 amino acids long. The V gene's germline CDR1 is SEHNR and CDR2 FQNEAQ (reference sequence). The CDR3 protein is CASRKGLAGGYEQYF. As DNA, the CDR3 is TGTGCCAGCAGGAAGGGGCTAGCGGGAGGTTACGAGCAGTACTTC.

The rearrangement uses TRBV2 and TRBJ1-2, with 11 bases lining up with TRBD1. In germline, CDR1 is SNHLY, CDR2 FYNNEI. After removal of 1 base from V and 4 bases from J, the junction contained 2 bases not matched to a gene. The CDR3 consists of 15 residues. This CDR3 is CASSEGTGGLYGYTF. The CDR3 DNA reads TGTGCCAGCAGTGAAGGGACAGGGGGCCTCTATGGCTACACCTTC.

This chain links TRBV28 with TRBJ1-2, with 9 bases matching TRBD1. The germline V gene has CDR1 MDHEN and CDR2 SYDVKM. Germline trimming cut 7 bases from V and 7 bases from J; bases unmatched to any gene: 7. The CDR3 has 13 residues. Written as DNA, the CDR3 is TGTGCCAGCACACAGGGGGCAAAACGTGGCTACACCTTC. As protein: CASTQGAKRGYTF.

Many counts were recorded for this clone. This chain joins TRBV7-2 and TRBJ2-3; no firm D call. Trimming cost V 5 bases and J 6 bases, with 12 bases left between them. The CDR3 covers 13 residues. Germline V gene lookup returns CDR1 SGHTA and CDR2 FQGNSA. The CDR3 nucleotides read TGTGCCAGCAGCCATTTCCCGGCGGATACGCAGTATTTT. This encodes CASSHFPADTQYF.

The CDR3 nucleotides read TGTGCCAGCAGCTTAGATACCAATCAGCCCCAGCATTTT. It yields the protein CASSLDTNQPQHF. The V and J genes are TRBV11-2 and TRBJ1-5; D is undetermined. Trimming pared 0 bases from V and 3 bases from J, leaving 3 bases between. The CDR3 is 13 amino acids. Germline loops: CDR1 SGHAT, CDR2 FQNNGV.

This clone was detected only a few times. This rearrangement joins TRBV27 to TRBJ1-4; D not resolved. Trimming shortened V by 6 bases and J by 8 bases, and 19 bases separated the two germline ends. Germline V gene data show CDR1 as MNHEY and CDR2 as SMNVEV (reference sequence). This CDR3 has 15 amino acids. The CDR3 DNA reads TGTGCCAGCAGGCCGGGGTCAAGTCTGGGGGAAAAACTGTTTTTT. Translating it yields CASRPGSSLGEKLFF.

The gene calls are TRBV29-1 and TRBJ1-2; no definite D call. Deletions cut 2 bases from V and 5 bases from J, with 15 bases between. The length of the CDR3 is 14 residues. Germline assignment: CDR1 SQVTM and CDR2 ANQGSEA. The CDR3 is CSVEIPRFSYGYTF. CDR3 nucleotides: TGCAGCGTTGAAATCCCCCGGTTCAGTTATGGCTACACCTTC.

This rearrangement joins TRBV2 to TRBJ2-5; TRBD2 aligns across 7 bases. Germline trimming cut 9 bases from V and 0 bases from J; bases unmatched to any gene: 10. CDR3 length: 15 residues. CDR1 is SNHLY, CDR2 FYNNEI, per germline. CDR3 nucleotides: TGTGCCAGTACAACCCAGGGAGGGTACCAAGAGACCCAGTACTTC. Amino acids: CASTTQGGYQETQYF.

The chain couples TRBV15 to TRBJ2-2, with D possibly being TRBD2 (6 bases). Germline V gene data show CDR1 as LNHNV and CDR2 as YYDKDF (reference sequence). The V end was cut by 0 bases, the J end by 3 bases, with 14 bases between. This CDR3 comprises 17 residues. Here the CDR3 reads CATSRERMRGYTGELFF. CDR3 sequence (DNA): TGTGCCACCAGCAGAGAACGAATGCGGGGCTACACCGGGGAGCTGTTTTTT.

This rearrangement joins TRBV10-2 to TRBJ1-4; 11 bases align to TRBD1. The CDR3 sequence is 14 residues long. Germline CDR1 and CDR2: WSHSY and SAAADI. Losses at the gene ends were 6 bases for V and 8 bases for J; bases not matched to a gene: 5. This chain's CDR3 is CASSRTGGGEKLFF. CDR3 sequence (DNA): TGCGCCAGCAGCAGGACAGGGGGCGGGGAAAAACTGTTTTTT.

The chain couples TRBV30 to TRBJ2-2; possibly TRBD1 for D (5 bases). This CDR3 comprises 14 residues. The V end lost 2 bases, the J end lost 9 bases, and 16 bases lay between the germline ends. CDR1 and CDR2 from the germline V gene are GTSNPN and SVGIG (reference sequence). CDR3 amino acids: CAWSPLIRGRELFF. CDR3 nucleotide sequence: TGTGCCTGGAGTCCCCTCATTAGGGGTCGGGAGCTGTTTTTT.

The V gene is TRBV13, the J gene TRBJ1-1, with D possibly being TRBD1 (5 bases). Germline V lookup: CDR1 PRHDT, CDR2 FYEKMQ (reference sequence). This CDR3 has 14 residues. V was cut by 5 bases and J by 1 base, with 11 bases left in between. CDR3 region: CASSARGKNTEAFF. The CDR3 nucleotides read TGTGCCAGCAGCGCCCGGGGGAAGAACACTGAAGCTTTCTTT. The variable domain in full, completed from reference TRBV13 and TRBJ1-1, reads AAGVIQSPRHLIKEKRETATLKCYPIPRHDTVYWYQQGPGQDPQFLISFYEKMQSDKGSIPDRFSAQQFSDYHSELNMSSLELGDSALYFCASSARGKNTEAFFGQGTRLTVV.